This T cell receptor (beta chain) was captured in a study of blood T cell repertoires in COVID-19. Assay used: immunoSEQ multiplex PCR; TCRdb lists only in-frame clones, some missing. Here the sample spans roughly 100,000 clones, 76% being singletons. Losses at the gene ends were 2 bases for V and 7 bases for J; bases not matched to a gene: 14. The CDR3 runs to 17 residues. From germline, CDR1 is KGHDR and CDR2 SFDVKD. The source of this sequence is a man aged 65 to 85 with acute or convalescent COVID-19. The genes are TRBV24-1 and TRBJ1-2; 8 bases agree with TRBD1. Sequencing input: peripheral blood. This chain's CDR3 is CATSDSPQPTGAGGYTF. Here the CDR3 DNA reads TGTGCCACCAGTGATTCCCCCCAACCGACAGGGGCCGGTGGCTACACCTTC.